The rows below give T cell receptor beta chains drawn from one sample of a study of vaccination effects on CD4 cells after COVID-19. The table came from immunoSEQ multiplex PCR; TCRdb's copy has only in-frame clones and leaves some out. In the table there are about 54,000 clones, roughly 76% of which are singletons. Their antigen targets remain unknown. This sample comprised CD4+ T cells from PBMCs cultured with HCoV-229E spike peptides, obtained before COVID-19 vaccination. The source of these receptors is a human donor who received a COVID-19 vaccine. Each CDR3 is given with its conserved first and last residue. Each record gives: CDR3 protein, V gene, J gene.

CDR3aa: CASSLRARVYGYTF
v_gene: TRBV28
j_gene: TRBJ1-2

CDR3aa: CASSPDRNQPQHF
v_gene: TRBV18
j_gene: TRBJ1-5

CDR3aa: CASSSGLAGGADTQYF
v_gene: TRBV5-1
j_gene: TRBJ2-3

CDR3aa: CASNPGQGTMNTEAFF
v_gene: TRBV4-1
j_gene: TRBJ1-1

CDR3aa: CASSGNREGWETQYF
v_gene: TRBV2
j_gene: TRBJ2-5

CDR3aa: CASMWGGASNEQFF
v_gene: TRBV7-2
j_gene: TRBJ2-1

CDR3aa: CASSYRDLHYGYTF
v_gene: TRBV21-1
j_gene: TRBJ1-2

CDR3aa: CASSLNGGADTQYF
v_gene: TRBV28
j_gene: TRBJ2-3

CDR3aa: CASSLGDSLGNTIYF
v_gene: TRBV7-8
j_gene: TRBJ1-3

CDR3aa: CASSDQGSDTQYF
v_gene: TRBV6-4
j_gene: TRBJ2-3

CDR3aa: CASSYSTGEYQPQHF
v_gene: TRBV28
j_gene: TRBJ1-5

CDR3aa: CASNVNRGLTGELFF
v_gene: TRBV6-5
j_gene: TRBJ2-2

CDR3aa: CASSVGGGGPDSNQPQHF
v_gene: TRBV9
j_gene: TRBJ1-5

CDR3aa: CSGDRVDTEAFF
v_gene: TRBV29-1
j_gene: TRBJ1-1

CDR3aa: CASSTVREGGNEQFF
v_gene: TRBV6-4
j_gene: TRBJ2-1

CDR3aa: CAGSLGAYNEQFF
v_gene: TRBV30
j_gene: TRBJ2-1

CDR3aa: CATSDFRNYGYTF
v_gene: TRBV24-1
j_gene: TRBJ1-2

CDR3aa: CASSPRGEKLFF
v_gene: TRBV3-1/TRBV3-2
j_gene: TRBJ1-4

CDR3aa: CAISEGGSTGELFF
v_gene: TRBV10-3
j_gene: TRBJ2-2

CDR3aa: CASSPGDVSDTQYF
v_gene: TRBV5-1
j_gene: TRBJ2-3

CDR3aa: CASRHTGTGSANTEAFF
v_gene: TRBV19
j_gene: TRBJ1-1

CDR3aa: CASSMRGNSNQPQHF
v_gene: TRBV19
j_gene: TRBJ1-5

CDR3aa: CASSYQKVGHTQYF
v_gene: TRBV6-5
j_gene: TRBJ2-3

CDR3aa: CASSDPGTSGYNEQFF
v_gene: TRBV10-1
j_gene: TRBJ2-1

CDR3aa: CSASQGGQSGELFF
v_gene: TRBV20-1
j_gene: TRBJ2-2

CDR3aa: CSASYRDGYNEQFF
v_gene: TRBV20-1
j_gene: TRBJ2-1

CDR3aa: CASSLVPGAANTGELFF
v_gene: TRBV5-1
j_gene: TRBJ2-2

CDR3aa: CASSPLGGPSNEQFF
v_gene: TRBV11-3
j_gene: TRBJ2-1